These 28 T cell receptor beta chains share one sample of origin, sequenced in a study of Ad26.COV2.S vaccination and SARS-CoV-2 variants. Specified treatment: roughly 18 received Ad26.COV2.S at low or high dose, single or two shots; 5 received placebo; per-sample allocation not given. Day 63 after the first injection of vaccine or placebo was the sampling time. Only in-frame clones appear in the TCRdb table, and some are missing; sequencing was by immunoSEQ multiplex PCR. In the table there are hundreds of thousands of clones, 88% of which are singletons. The sequences come from peripheral blood, collected in a trial of Ad26.COV2.S vaccine versus placebo. The receptors originated from a person between 18 and 65 years old who received the Ad26.COV2.S COVID-19 vaccine or a placebo.

The V and J genes are TRBV6-4 and TRBJ2-3; weak D call: TRBD1 (5 bases). Germline-derived CDR1 and CDR2 are MRHNA and SNTAGT. The CDR3 totals 15 residues. V lost 0 bases and J lost 4, with 11 bases in between. CDR3 sequence reads: CASSDSAQGSDTQYF. CDR3 nucleotide sequence: TGTGCCAGCAGTGACTCTGCCCAGGGATCAGATACGCAGTATTTT.

The gene calls are TRBV7-9 and TRBJ1-1, with D perhaps TRBD1 (5 bases). The CDR3 consists of 11 residues. Between the trimmed V and J ends, which lost 8 bases and 1 base, there was a span of 5 bases. Germline CDR1 is SEHNR and CDR2 is FQNEAQ (reference sequence). DNA for the CDR3: TGTGCCAGCGGGGGGAACACTGAAGCTTTCTTT. The encoded protein is CASGGNTEAFF. The full variable domain, rest sourced from reference TRBV7-9 and TRBJ1-1, is DTGVSQNPRHKITKRGQNVTFRCDPISEHNRLYWYRQTLGQGPEFLTYFQNEAQLEKSRLLSDRFSAERPKGSFSTLEIQRTEQGDSAMYLCASGGNTEAFFGQGTRLTVV.

The V call is TRBV2, the J call TRBJ1-1, with a possible D match to TRBD1 (5 bases). CDR1 SNHLY and CDR2 FYNNEI come from the germline V gene. The CDR3 loop spans 14 amino acids. V lost 11 bases, J lost 6 bases, and 22 bases lay in between. The CDR3 reads CAFKSGGESAEAFF. CDR3 nucleotide sequence: TGTGCCTTCAAATCGGGAGGGGAGAGCGCTGAAGCTTTCTTT.

This chain uses TRBV30 with TRBJ1-3, with D possibly TRBD1 on 6 matching bases. Per the germline V gene, CDR1 is GTSNPN and CDR2 is SVGIG (reference sequence). The CDR3 extends over 15 amino acids. V lost 2 bases and J 0 bases, leaving 11 bases between the germline ends. CDR3 sequence (DNA): TGTGCCTGGAGTCTCACAGGGAGCTCTGGAAACACCATATATTTT. This encodes CAWSLTGSSGNTIYF.

The chain has TRBV19 and TRBJ1-2, with a possible D match to TRBD1 (6 bases). Trimming removed 3 bases from V and 7 bases from J, with 15 bases in between. CDR1 is LNHDA and CDR2 is SQIVND in the germline V gene (reference sequence). This CDR3 has 14 residues. This CDR3 is CASSIGGGAGGYTF. The CDR3 region has the DNA TGTGCCAGTAGTATTGGTGGGGGGGCTGGTGGCTACACCTTC. Together with reference TRBV19 and TRBJ1-2, the CDR3 gives the full variable domain: DGGITQSPKYLFRKEGQNVTLSCEQNLNHDAMYWYRQDPGQGLRLIYYSQIVNDFQKGDIAEGYSVSREKKESFPLTVTSAQKNPTAFYLCASSIGGGAGGYTFGSGTRLTVV.

This clone showed up just a few times. The chain couples TRBV5-6 to TRBJ1-5; 7 bases fit TRBD1. Germline loops: CDR1 SGHDT, CDR2 YYEEEE. J gave up 5 bases and V 1 base, and 9 bases lay outside the gene matches. The CDR3 runs 16 residues. The CDR3 is CASSLFETGSHQPQHF. CDR3 DNA: TGTGCCAGCAGCTTGTTCGAGACAGGGAGTCATCAGCCCCAGCATTTT.

This clone was counted a few times. The J gene is TRBJ2-1, the V gene TRBV7-9; D is undetermined. Germline V gives CDR1 SEHNR, CDR2 FQNEAQ (reference sequence). The CDR3 contains 11 residues. Deletions cut 7 bases from V and 4 bases from J, with 5 bases between. The CDR3 coding sequence is TGTGCCAGCAATCGGTACAATGAGCAGTTCTTC. Its protein product is CASNRYNEQFF.

V and J are TRBV7-2 and TRBJ2-5; tentatively, D is TRBD2 (5 bases). CDR1 is SGHTA, CDR2 FQGNSA, per germline. This CDR3 region has 14 residues. V lost 8 bases, J lost 0 bases, and 13 bases lay in between. The CDR3 here is CASVADSYQETQYF. CDR3 bases: TGTGCCAGCGTGGCGGACTCGTACCAAGAGACCCAGTACTTC.

The genes are TRBV14 and TRBJ2-4; D gene unclear. Per germline, CDR1 SGHDN and CDR2 FVKESK. The CDR3 is 14 amino acids. Trimming left V 3 bases short and J 8 bases short, with 14 bases between. CDR3 in amino acids: CASSQSGSRDIQYF. The CDR3 DNA reads TGTGCCAGCAGCCAGTCAGGCAGTCGTGACATTCAGTACTTC.

This chain connects TRBV7-9 to TRBJ1-6; D remains unclear. The CDR3 sequence is 13 residues long. From germline, CDR1 is SEHNR and CDR2 FQNEAQ (reference sequence). The V end lost 2 bases, the J end lost 7 bases, and 6 bases lay between the germline ends. The CDR3 region is CASSLYTNSPLHF. Written as DNA, the CDR3 is TGTGCCAGCAGCTTATACACGAATTCACCCCTCCACTTT.

This sequence joins TRBV11-2 and TRBJ2-7, with D maybe TRBD1 (5 bases). CDR1 is SGHAT and CDR2 is FQNNGV in the germline V gene. V was shortened by 0 bases and J by 7 bases, with 13 bases between the two germline ends. The CDR3 is 14 residues long. CDR3 in amino acids: CASSLDPQGLEQYF. CDR3 DNA: TGTGCCAGCAGCTTAGATCCCCAGGGCCTTGAGCAGTACTTC.

This chain connects TRBV30 to TRBJ2-5; 7 nucleotides line up with TRBD1. The germline V gene encodes CDR1 GTSNPN and CDR2 SVGIG (reference sequence). CDR3 length: 13 amino acids. The ends lost 6 bases at V and 3 bases at J; junction bases unmatched: 7. CDR3 sequence: CACTQGSEETQYF. The CDR3 bases are TGTGCCTGCACACAGGGGTCCGAAGAGACCCAGTACTTC. Together with reference TRBV30 and TRBJ2-5, the CDR3 gives the full variable domain: SQTIHQWPATLVQPVGSPLSLECTVEGTSNPNLYWYRQAAGRGLQLLFYSVGIGQISSEVPQNLSASRPQDRQFILSSKKLLLSDSGFYLCACTQGSEETQYFGPGTRLLVL.

The chain combines TRBV7-2 with TRBJ2-4; no firm D call. The CDR3 length is 13 residues. V was cut by 3 bases and J by 0 bases, with 3 bases left in between. CDR1 SGHTA and CDR2 FQGNSA come from the germline V gene. The CDR3 bases are TGTGCCAGCAGCTTGATAGCCAAAAACATTCAGTACTTC. Its protein is CASSLIAKNIQYF.

The chain is built from TRBV7-3 and TRBJ1-1; D gene uncertain. Germline CDR1 reads SGHTA; CDR2 reads FQGTGA. V lost 1 base to trimming and J lost 4 bases, with 10 bases between them. The CDR3 covers 14 residues. The CDR3: CASSLRMAGTEAFF. The DNA for the CDR3 is TGTGCCAGCAGCTTAAGGATGGCGGGCACTGAAGCTTTCTTT.

The CDR3 region has the DNA TGTGCCAGCAGCCTACCCACAGGGGCCTCCTACGAGCAGTACTTC. Translation: CASSLPTGASYEQYF. This chain links TRBV28 with TRBJ2-7; TRBD1 aligns across 7 bases. The CDR3 length is 15 residues. Unmatched junction bases numbered 8, after V lost 6 bases and J lost 0 bases. Germline V lookup: CDR1 MDHEN, CDR2 SYDVKM.

There are a few counts of this clone. The rearrangement joins TRBV3-1 (or the pseudogene TRBV3-2) to TRBJ2-3; 11 nucleotides match TRBD2. Trimming removed 3 bases from V and 3 bases from J; junction bases left unmatched: 5. The CDR3 is 16 amino acids. Germline CDR1 is LGHDT and CDR2 is YNNKEL (reference sequence). The CDR3 DNA reads TGTGCCAGCAGCCAGGGGGGACTAGCGGAAACAGATACGCAGTATTTT. It encodes CASSQGGLAETDTQYF.

This clone has more than one count but fewer than ten. This sequence joins TRBV27 and TRBJ2-7; a possible D gene is TRBD1 (6 bases). CDR1 MNHEY and CDR2 SMNVEV come from the germline V gene (reference sequence). Deletions cut 5 bases from V and 2 bases from J, with 16 bases between. There are 15 residues in the CDR3. CDR3 sequence reads: CASSPPRAGAYEQYF. The CDR3 DNA is TGTGCCAGCAGTCCCCCCCGGGCAGGGGCCTACGAGCAGTACTTC.

This rearrangement joins TRBV27 to TRBJ1-6, with D perhaps matching TRBD1 (6 bases). The CDR3 runs 16 residues. V dropped 1 base and J dropped 5 bases, with 12 bases sitting between them. Germline values: CDR1 MNHEY, CDR2 SMNVEV (reference sequence). CDR3 sequence reads: CASSLWWGQDNSPLHF. The CDR3 DNA is TGTGCCAGCAGTTTATGGTGGGGGCAAGATAATTCACCCCTCCACTTT.

Of note for this clone: The same CDR3 also results from other DNA sequences found in this sample. The chain employs TRBV4-3 and TRBJ1-2, with a possible D match to TRBD1 (6 bases). This CDR3 spans 14 amino acids. CDR1 LGHNA and CDR2 YSLEER come from the germline V gene. V was trimmed by 0 bases and J by 4 bases, leaving 9 bases between them. CDR3 region: CASSQDRGSYGYTF. For the CDR3, the DNA is TGCGCCAGCAGCCAAGACAGGGGCAGCTATGGCTACACCTTC.

The chain carries TRBV7-8 and TRBJ2-7, with 13 bases that match TRBD2. V gave up 3 bases and J gave up 2 bases; unmatched junction bases: 22. This CDR3 region has 22 residues. Germline CDR1 is SGHVS and CDR2 is FQNEAQ. DNA of the CDR3: TGTGCCAGCAGCTTTGGACTGAAAAGTTGGACTAGCGGGAGCAGGGCGCCCTACGAGCAGTACTTC. This translates into CASSFGLKSWTSGSRAPYEQYF.

The J gene is TRBJ2-3, the V gene TRBV14; a weak D match, TRBD2 (5 bases). V lost 2 bases to trimming and J lost 10 bases, with 13 bases between them. The CDR3 has 13 residues. Germline lookup yields CDR1 SGHDN and CDR2 FVKESK. In DNA, the CDR3 is TGTGCCAGCAGCCAACAACTACTAGAGGCGCAGTATTTT. Protein: CASSQQLLEAQYF.

V is TRBV7-2 and J is TRBJ2-3, with 10 bases aligning to TRBD2. This CDR3 has 15 amino acids. Trimming at V came to 1 base and at J to 6 bases, leaving 4 bases not matched to a gene. Germline V gives CDR1 SGHTA, CDR2 FQGNSA. The CDR3 DNA sequence: TGTGCCAGCAGCTTAGGGCTAGCGGGAGCTGATACGCAGTATTTT. Protein product: CASSLGLAGADTQYF.

The chain joins TRBV7-8 to TRBJ2-7; D unresolved. From germline, CDR1 is SGHVS and CDR2 FQNEAQ. The CDR3 sequence is 12 residues long. The ends were cut back, 2 bases at V and 3 bases at J, with 5 bases in the middle. CDR3 sequence reads: CASSLSGYEQYF. CDR3 DNA: TGTGCCAGCAGCTTATCCGGCTACGAGCAGTACTTC.

The chain recombines TRBV29-1 with TRBJ2-1; TRBD1 aligns across 10 bases. Germline values: CDR1 SQVTM, CDR2 ANQGSEA. The V gene end was trimmed by 4 bases and the J gene end by 3 bases; junction bases not matched to a gene: 0. The CDR3 length is 13 residues. For the CDR3, the DNA is TGCAGCGTTGGGACAGGGGGCTACAATGAGCAGTTCTTC. Its protein product is CSVGTGGYNEQFF.

This sequence joins TRBV9 and TRBJ1-4, with D unresolved. This CDR3 contains 14 residues. V gave up 4 bases and J gave up 5 bases, with 12 bases separating them. Germline-derived CDR1 and CDR2 are SGDLS and YYNGEE. The CDR3 DNA sequence: TGTGCCAGCAGCACCGAAACTCAGAATGAAAAACTGTTTTTT. This sequence encodes CASSTETQNEKLFF.

The J gene is TRBJ2-5, the V gene TRBV7-3; 8 bases match TRBD1. Trimming cost V 7 bases and J 1 base; bases outside gene matches: 5. This CDR3 is built from 14 residues. Germline values: CDR1 SGHTA, CDR2 FQGTGA. The CDR3 DNA reads as TGTGCCAGCACCCCCGGACAGGGCCAAGAGACCCAGTACTTC. Residues: CASTPGQGQETQYF.

The chain links TRBV19 to TRBJ1-2; the D is unclear. Trimming removed 6 bases at V and 5 bases at J, with 10 bases between. The CDR3 covers 12 residues. Germline V gene data show CDR1 as LNHDA and CDR2 as SQIVND (reference sequence). DNA of the CDR3: TGTGCCAGTAGAAATGCCCCATATGGCTACACCTTC. Amino acid sequence: CASRNAPYGYTF.

The chain is built from TRBV28 and TRBJ1-5, with D perhaps matching TRBD1 (5 bases). The CDR3 consists of 15 residues. Germline V gene data show CDR1 as MDHEN and CDR2 as SYDVKM. The V end lost 3 bases, the J end lost 0 bases, and 9 bases lay between the germline ends. The DNA of the CDR3 is TGTGCCAGCAGTTTTCGGGGGAATAGCAATCAGCCCCAGCATTTT. This translates into CASSFRGNSNQPQHF.